This is a list of T cell receptor beta chains from one sample in a study of blood T cell repertoires in COVID-19. The repertoire was sequenced with immunoSEQ multiplex PCR; TCRdb's copy has only in-frame clones and lacks some. The sample lists nearly 300,000 clones, around 84% occurring once. Sequenced input: peripheral blood. The receptor source for this set is a human donor with COVID-19, enrolled during active disease. The donor label of this sample is uncertain. Each CDR3 is given with its conserved first and last residue. Each record gives: D gene, clone size, J gene, V gene, CDR3 DNA, CDR3 protein. D genes are given only for firm matches. Not every row has a clone size; where given, it reads once, few, many or a size class.

d_gene: TRBD2; abundance: .; j_gene: TRBJ2-1; v_gene: TRBV20-1; CDR3nt: TGCAGTGCTAGTGAGACCCGAGTCACTAGCGGGAGTTGGGATGAGCAGTTCTTC; CDR3aa: CSASETRVTSGSWDEQFF
d_gene: .; abundance: once; j_gene: TRBJ1-2; v_gene: TRBV28; CDR3nt: TGTGCCAGCAGTTTAATTGTTGGGGCCTATGGCTACACCTTC; CDR3aa: CASSLIVGAYGYTF
d_gene: .; abundance: .; j_gene: TRBJ2-1; v_gene: TRBV30; CDR3nt: TGTGCCTGGATAACGGGAAGCTCCTACAATGAGCAGTTCTTC; CDR3aa: CAWITGSSYNEQFF
d_gene: .; abundance: .; j_gene: TRBJ1-2; v_gene: TRBV28; CDR3nt: TGTGCCAGCAGCTACCGAGGGTATGGCTACACCTTC; CDR3aa: CASSYRGYGYTF
d_gene: TRBD2; abundance: .; j_gene: TRBJ2-4; v_gene: TRBV28; CDR3nt: TGTGCCAGCAGTTTACCGACTAGCGGGAGTCGGGTAAACATTCAGTACTTC; CDR3aa: CASSLPTSGSRVNIQYF
d_gene: TRBD2; abundance: .; j_gene: TRBJ2-3; v_gene: TRBV5-1; CDR3nt: TGCGCCAGCACCCTGACTAGCGGGGAAGATACGCAGTATTTT; CDR3aa: CASTLTSGEDTQYF
d_gene: .; abundance: .; j_gene: TRBJ2-3; v_gene: TRBV30; CDR3nt: TGTGCCTGGAGTATGGACAGATCCACAGATACGCAGTATTTT; CDR3aa: CAWSMDRSTDTQYF
d_gene: .; abundance: .; j_gene: TRBJ1-2; v_gene: TRBV14; CDR3nt: TGTGCCAGCAGCCAAGACCCCCAGGGGTTCTATGGCTACACCTTC; CDR3aa: CASSQDPQGFYGYTF
d_gene: .; abundance: .; j_gene: TRBJ1-2; v_gene: TRBV5-6; CDR3nt: TGTGCCAGCAGCTTACCGGCAGACAGTGGCTACACCTTC; CDR3aa: CASSLPADSGYTF
d_gene: .; abundance: .; j_gene: TRBJ1-1; v_gene: TRBV2; CDR3nt: TGTGCCAGCTCTTCAGGGAGGGGGTACACTGAAGCTTTCTTT; CDR3aa: CASSSGRGYTEAFF
d_gene: TRBD2; abundance: .; j_gene: TRBJ2-7; v_gene: TRBV7-8; CDR3nt: TGTGCCAGCAGCGTATCTAGCGGCTCCTACGAGCAGTACTTC; CDR3aa: CASSVSSGSYEQYF
d_gene: TRBD1; abundance: .; j_gene: TRBJ2-7; v_gene: TRBV5-8; CDR3nt: TGTGCCAGCAGCTTGGGGCAGGGGGCCTACGAGCAGTACTTC; CDR3aa: CASSLGQGAYEQYF
d_gene: TRBD2; abundance: .; j_gene: TRBJ2-5; v_gene: TRBV24-1; CDR3nt: TGTGCCACCAGTGACCGGCGACTAGCGGGAAAGGAGACCCAGTACTTC; CDR3aa: CATSDRRLAGKETQYF
d_gene: TRBD1; abundance: .; j_gene: TRBJ1-2; v_gene: TRBV3-1/TRBV3-2; CDR3nt: TGTGCCAGCAGCCTACCGGGACAGGGGGGTCCTAACTATGGCTACACCTTC; CDR3aa: CASSLPGQGGPNYGYTF
d_gene: TRBD1; abundance: few; j_gene: TRBJ2-2; v_gene: TRBV11-2; CDR3nt: TGTGCCAGCAGCTTAGCCCCCGGGACAGGGAAGAACACCGGGGAGCTGTTTTTT; CDR3aa: CASSLAPGTGKNTGELFF
d_gene: .; abundance: .; j_gene: TRBJ2-3; v_gene: TRBV9; CDR3nt: TGTGCCAGCAGCGTAGGTTCGGGGTTCATGGATACGCAGTATTTT; CDR3aa: CASSVGSGFMDTQYF
d_gene: TRBD1; abundance: .; j_gene: TRBJ2-2; v_gene: TRBV6-5; CDR3nt: TGTGCCGTCCGTAGGGGGCCCGGGGAGCTGTTTTTT; CDR3aa: CAVRRGPGELFF
d_gene: .; abundance: once; j_gene: TRBJ2-7; v_gene: TRBV5-6; CDR3nt: TGTGCCAGCAGTCGAGCATATAACGAGCAGTACTTC; CDR3aa: CASSRAYNEQYF
d_gene: .; abundance: .; j_gene: TRBJ2-5; v_gene: TRBV18; CDR3nt: TGTGCCAGCTCACCACCGGTGGCGGAAGAGACCCAGTACTTC; CDR3aa: CASSPPVAEETQYF
d_gene: .; abundance: .; j_gene: TRBJ1-1; v_gene: TRBV25-1; CDR3nt: TGTGCCAGCAGTGGGCATCGAAGGGGGAACACTGAAGCTTTCTTT; CDR3aa: CASSGHRRGNTEAFF
d_gene: TRBD2; abundance: .; j_gene: TRBJ2-1; v_gene: TRBV7-3; CDR3nt: TGTGCCAGCAGCCCGTCCGGGACTATGATATATGAGCAGTTCTTC; CDR3aa: CASSPSGTMIYEQFF
d_gene: TRBD1; abundance: .; j_gene: TRBJ1-1; v_gene: TRBV25-1; CDR3nt: TGTGCCAGCGGACAGGGGGCCTCCCATCGTCTAATGAACACTGAAGCTTTCTTT; CDR3aa: CASGQGASHRLMNTEAFF
d_gene: .; abundance: .; j_gene: TRBJ1-1; v_gene: TRBV28; CDR3nt: TGTGCCAGCACCTTAAGGGACAATGCTTTCTTT; CDR3aa: CASTLRDNAFF
d_gene: TRBD1; abundance: .; j_gene: TRBJ1-1; v_gene: TRBV19; CDR3nt: TGTGCCAGTAGTGGGTCAGGACAGGGGGCGGCTGAAGCTTTCTTT; CDR3aa: CASSGSGQGAAEAFF
d_gene: .; abundance: .; j_gene: TRBJ1-1; v_gene: TRBV13; CDR3nt: TGTGCCAGCAGCTTGGGGCCAACAGTTTATGAAACGAACACTGAAGCTTTCTTT; CDR3aa: CASSLGPTVYETNTEAFF
d_gene: TRBD2; abundance: .; j_gene: TRBJ2-7; v_gene: TRBV5-1; CDR3nt: TGCGCCAGCAGCTTGGCCGGGGGGGTATCCTACGAGCAGTACTTC; CDR3aa: CASSLAGGVSYEQYF
d_gene: .; abundance: .; j_gene: TRBJ2-7; v_gene: TRBV27; CDR3nt: TGTGCCAGCAGCCCTCGGGGGAGTTGGGGCTACGAGCAGTACTTC; CDR3aa: CASSPRGSWGYEQYF
d_gene: .; abundance: .; j_gene: TRBJ2-7; v_gene: TRBV10-2; CDR3nt: TGCGCCAGCTTCGACGAGCAGTACTTC; CDR3aa: CASFDEQYF
d_gene: .; abundance: .; j_gene: TRBJ1-5; v_gene: TRBV30; CDR3nt: TGTGCCTGGGGAGCGGGGGGCAGTCAGCCCCAGCATTTT; CDR3aa: CAWGAGGSQPQHF
d_gene: .; abundance: .; j_gene: TRBJ2-7; v_gene: TRBV7-9; CDR3nt: TGTGCCAGCAGCTTAACTGCACAGGAGCAGTACTTC; CDR3aa: CASSLTAQEQYF
d_gene: TRBD1; abundance: .; j_gene: TRBJ2-7; v_gene: TRBV6-5; CDR3nt: TGTGCCAGCAGGAGGGGGACAGCCTACGCGCAGTACTTC; CDR3aa: CASRRGTAYAQYF
d_gene: .; abundance: once; j_gene: TRBJ2-3; v_gene: TRBV7-9; CDR3nt: TGTGCCAGCAGCTTAGATGCGCCCACGAAGCAGTATTTT; CDR3aa: CASSLDAPTKQYF
d_gene: .; abundance: .; j_gene: TRBJ2-7; v_gene: TRBV11-2; CDR3nt: TGTGCCAGCAGCCCCACACCTTACGAGCAGTACTTC; CDR3aa: CASSPTPYEQYF
d_gene: .; abundance: .; j_gene: TRBJ1-4; v_gene: TRBV7-2; CDR3nt: TGTGCCAGCAGCTTACATGTTGGAGAAAATGAAAAACTGTTTTTT; CDR3aa: CASSLHVGENEKLFF
d_gene: TRBD2; abundance: .; j_gene: TRBJ2-5; v_gene: TRBV6-2/TRBV6-3; CDR3nt: TGTGCCAGCAGTTCCGGACTAGCGGTCTCGTCCCAGTACTTC; CDR3aa: CASSSGLAVSSQYF
d_gene: TRBD1; abundance: .; j_gene: TRBJ1-6; v_gene: TRBV7-3; CDR3nt: TGTGCCAGCAGCTTAACGGACAGGGGGGCACCCCTCCACTTT; CDR3aa: CASSLTDRGAPLHF
d_gene: TRBD1; abundance: .; j_gene: TRBJ1-2; v_gene: TRBV19; CDR3nt: TGTGCCAGTAGTAGGACAGGGTTTGGCTACACCTTC; CDR3aa: CASSRTGFGYTF
d_gene: TRBD1; abundance: .; j_gene: TRBJ2-7; v_gene: TRBV18; CDR3nt: TGTGCCAGCTCACCATCGGGACAGGCCCTCTCCTACGAGCAGTACTTC; CDR3aa: CASSPSGQALSYEQYF
d_gene: TRBD1; abundance: .; j_gene: TRBJ2-1; v_gene: TRBV6-2/TRBV6-3; CDR3nt: TGTGCCAGCAGCCCATCCGGGACAGGTTTTCCCTACAATGAGCAGTTCTTC; CDR3aa: CASSPSGTGFPYNEQFF
d_gene: .; abundance: once; j_gene: TRBJ1-6; v_gene: TRBV2; CDR3nt: TGTGCCAGCAGTGGATTGACCTCGGGGAATTCACCCCTCCACTTT; CDR3aa: CASSGLTSGNSPLHF
d_gene: .; abundance: .; j_gene: TRBJ2-2; v_gene: TRBV27; CDR3nt: TGTGCCAGCAGTTTGTGGCAGCGCACCGGGGAGCTGTTTTTT; CDR3aa: CASSLWQRTGELFF
d_gene: .; abundance: .; j_gene: TRBJ2-5; v_gene: TRBV5-6; CDR3nt: TGTGCCAGCAGCTTGGGGGGAGGAGGGGAGACCCAGTACTTC; CDR3aa: CASSLGGGGETQYF
d_gene: .; abundance: .; j_gene: TRBJ2-3; v_gene: TRBV12-3/TRBV12-4; CDR3nt: TGTGCCAGCAGTTTCGGCACAGATACGCAGTATTTT; CDR3aa: CASSFGTDTQYF
d_gene: TRBD2; abundance: .; j_gene: TRBJ2-3; v_gene: TRBV5-4; CDR3nt: TGTGCCAGCAGTTCTAGCGGGGGCCACGATACGCAGTATTTT; CDR3aa: CASSSSGGHDTQYF